This T cell receptor beta chain was captured in a study of blood T cell repertoires in COVID-19. TCRdb's copy holds only in-frame clones and misses some; the assay was immunoSEQ multiplex PCR. The sample shows some 460,000 clones, approximately 90% of them seen only once. This TCR came from a woman aged 18-35 years who had recovered from COVID-19. The material sequenced was PBMCs or T cells enriched from blood (not recorded which).

For the CDR3, the DNA is TGTGCCAGCAACCGGGACAGGGGGCTTGGAAACACCATATATTTT. Translated: CASNRDRGLGNTIYF. The chain has TRBV2 and TRBJ1-3; 12 positions match TRBD1. Germline CDR1 reads SNHLY; CDR2 reads FYNNEI. The CDR3 consists of 15 residues. V gave up 7 bases and J gave up 3 bases; unmatched junction bases: 4.